A single sample gave rise to the 30 T cell receptor beta chains below, sequenced in a study of blood T cell repertoires in COVID-19. Generated by immunoSEQ multiplex PCR, the TCRdb table keeps only in-frame clones and is missing some. The data contain about 180,000 clones, roughly 80% of them singletons. The sample comprised peripheral blood. These receptors all come from a human donor in a cohort sampled during active COVID-19.

The V call is TRBV7-3, the J call TRBJ1-2, with 8 bases fitting TRBD1. V was pared by 5 bases and J by 5 bases, with 16 bases of the junction left unmatched. The CDR3 loop spans 17 amino acids. CDR1 SGHTA and CDR2 FQGTGA come from the germline V gene. CDR3 in amino acids: CASSADREGNGPYGYTF. For the CDR3, the DNA is TGTGCCAGCAGCGCGGACAGGGAAGGGAACGGGCCGTATGGCTACACCTTC.

V usage is TRBV5-6 and J usage is TRBJ1-5; no reliable D call. Trimming removed 2 bases at V and 0 bases at J, with 6 bases between. Germline CDR1 and CDR2: SGHDT and YYEEEE. CDR3 size: 14 residues. The CDR3 sequence is CASSFGVSNQPQHF. The DNA for the CDR3 is TGTGCCAGCAGCTTCGGGGTTAGCAATCAGCCCCAGCATTTT.

This chain uses TRBV11-2 with TRBJ2-3; 10 bases fit TRBD1. Unmatched junction bases numbered 6, after V lost 3 bases and J lost 3 bases. Germline V CDR1 and CDR2: SGHAT, FQNNGV. CDR3 length equals 16 residues. CDR3 sequence reads: CASSFYRDRGTDTQYF. The DNA of the CDR3 is TGTGCCAGCAGCTTTTACCGGGACAGGGGTACAGATACGCAGTATTTT.

This chain links TRBV11-3 with TRBJ2-1; perhaps TRBD1 as D (6 bases). Germline V CDR1 and CDR2: SGHNT, YENEEA. V gave up 5 bases and J gave up 5 bases, with 13 bases separating them. The CDR3 length is 14 residues. CDR3 in DNA: TGTGCCAGCAGCGAAGGACAGATGAACAATGAGCAGTTCTTC. It translates to CASSEGQMNNEQFF. The entire variable domain, with the rest obtained from reference TRBV11-3 and TRBJ2-1, is as follows: EAGVVQSPRYKIIEKKQPVAFWCNPISGHNTLYWYLQNLGQGPELLIRYENEEAVDDSQLPKDRFSAERLKGVDSTLKIQPAELGDSAVYLCASSEGQMNNEQFFGPGTRLTVL.

This clone is a singleton in its sample. This chain uses TRBV5-5 with TRBJ1-1; D ambiguous. Trimming cost V 0 bases and J 4 bases, with 16 bases left between them. The CDR3 has 16 amino acids. Germline loops: CDR1 SGHKS, CDR2 YYEKEE (reference sequence). CDR3 bases: TGTGCCAGCAGCTTGGCGGGAGGGTCGTGGGGCACTGAAGCTTTCTTT. It yields the protein CASSLAGGSWGTEAFF.

The chain is built from TRBV6-1 and TRBJ2-1; 8 bases agree with TRBD1. Trimming removed 3 bases from V and 5 bases from J; junction bases left unmatched: 6. Germline values: CDR1 MNHNS, CDR2 SASEGT. The length of the CDR3 is 15 residues. Here the CDR3 reads CASSDTGTGDNEQFF. The CDR3 DNA reads TGTGCCAGCAGTGACACCGGGACAGGAGACAATGAGCAGTTCTTC.

CDR3 in DNA: TGTGCCAGCAGCGAAGATAGCGGGGGGGGCCTCGATGAGCAGTTCTTC. Amino acid sequence: CASSEDSGGGLDEQFF. This chain uses TRBV9 with TRBJ2-1, with 11 nucleotides matching TRBD2. Germline V lookup: CDR1 SGDLS, CDR2 YYNGEE. This CDR3 is 16 amino acids long. The V segment lost 3 bases and the J segment 8 bases; nucleotides outside the gene matches: 10.

This clone was counted only a few times. The V call is TRBV9, the J call TRBJ1-1; D is ambiguous. From germline, CDR1 is SGDLS and CDR2 YYNGEE. Trimming shortened V by 3 bases and J by 4 bases, and 13 bases separated the two germline ends. CDR3 length: 14 amino acids. The CDR3 DNA reads TGTGCCAGCAGCGCCGTCCCTATCTCCACTGAAGCTTTCTTT. Translating gives CASSAVPISTEAFF.

CDR3 nucleotides: TGTGCCAGCAGCTACCGACAGGGTTATCACGGCAATCAGCCCCAGCATTTT. Translated: CASSYRQGYHGNQPQHF. The chain has TRBV5-6 and TRBJ1-5; TRBD1 agrees at 7 bases. In germline, CDR1 is SGHDT, CDR2 YYEEEE. The ends lost 3 bases at V and 2 bases at J; junction bases unmatched: 11. CDR3 length: 17 amino acids.

The rearrangement uses TRBV18 and TRBJ1-4, with no clear D. CDR1 and CDR2 (germline): KGHSH, LQKENI. V lost 8 bases and J lost 6, with 10 bases in between. This CDR3 region has 12 residues. Written as DNA, the CDR3 is TGTGCCAGCGGAGGCGGAGATGAAAAACTGTTTTTT. Amino acids: CASGGGDEKLFF.

J is TRBJ1-2 and V is TRBV5-5; 7 nucleotides align to TRBD1. This CDR3 spans 14 amino acids. CDR1 and CDR2 from the germline V gene are SGHKS and YYEKEE (reference sequence). J lost 5 bases, V lost 0 bases, and 4 bases had no gene match. The CDR3 nucleotides are TGTGCCAGCAGCTTGGGAGGGGGCGCGTATGGCTACACCTTC. Protein sequence: CASSLGGGAYGYTF.

This clone was picked up a small number of times. The V gene is TRBV7-3, the J gene TRBJ2-5; 8 bases are a match to TRBD2. This CDR3 region has 15 residues. V shed 5 bases and J 2 bases; nucleotides not matched to a gene: 7. Germline V gene sequence: CDR1 SGHTA, CDR2 FQGTGA. The CDR3 is CASSLTGLAQETQYF. In DNA form, the CDR3 reads TGTGCCAGCAGCCTCACAGGACTAGCACAAGAGACCCAGTACTTC. The entire variable domain, with the rest obtained from reference TRBV7-3 and TRBJ2-5, is as follows: GAGVSQTPSNKVTEKGKYVELRCDPISGHTALYWYRQSLGQGPEFLIYFQGTGAADDSGLPNDRFFAVRPEGSVSTLKIQRTERGDSAVYLCASSLTGLAQETQYFGPGTRLLVL.

This chain's CDR3 is CASSLVSGQETQYF. Here the CDR3 DNA reads TGCGCCAGCAGCTTGGTGAGTGGCCAAGAGACCCAGTACTTC. This chain joins TRBV5-1 and TRBJ2-5; D gene ambiguous. Per the germline V gene, CDR1 is SGHRS and CDR2 is YFSETQ. With 0 bases removed from V and 1 base from J, the gap between germline ends came to 7 bases. The CDR3 totals 14 residues.

The chain employs TRBV9 and TRBJ1-1; D unclear. Germline CDR1 reads SGDLS; CDR2 reads YYNGEE. The CDR3 is 14 residues long. V was pared by 0 bases and J by 0 bases, with 6 bases between. The CDR3 nucleotides are TGTGCCAGCAGCGTAGATATCCTGAACACTGAAGCTTTCTTT. Encoded protein: CASSVDILNTEAFF.

This clone has only one observation. The rearrangement joins TRBV2 to TRBJ1-2, with TRBD1 as a possible D gene (6 bases). This CDR3 is built from 14 residues. CDR1 is SNHLY and CDR2 is FYNNEI in the germline V gene. The germline V and J ends were trimmed by 2 bases and 2 bases, with 9 bases remaining between them. This CDR3 is CASSESQGNYGYTF. The CDR3 nucleotides read TGTGCCAGCAGTGAATCTCAGGGGAACTATGGCTACACCTTC.

This rearrangement joins TRBV9 to TRBJ2-6, with D hard to call. The V end lost 2 bases, the J end lost 2 bases, and 17 bases lay between the germline ends. Germline V gene lookup returns CDR1 SGDLS and CDR2 YYNGEE. This CDR3 comprises 18 residues. The CDR3 sequence: CASSVAFRNSAGANVLTF. The CDR3 DNA sequence: TGTGCCAGCAGCGTGGCTTTCAGGAACTCCGCTGGGGCCAACGTCCTGACTTTC. Full variable domain (outside the CDR3, taken from reference TRBV9 and TRBJ2-6): DSGVTQTPKHLITATGQRVTLRCSPRSGDLSVYWYQQSLDQGLQFLIQYYNGEERAKGNILERFSAQQFPDLHSELNLSSLELGDSALYFCASSVAFRNSAGANVLTFGAGSRLTVL.

The chain joins TRBV24-1 to TRBJ1-2; a possible D gene is TRBD1 (5 bases). This CDR3 has 13 residues. V dropped 8 bases and J dropped 6 bases, with 15 bases sitting between them. CDR1 and CDR2 from the germline V gene are KGHDR and SFDVKD. The CDR3 region has the DNA TGTGCCACCACCCTACACCGGGGGGATGGCTACACCTTC. This translates into CATTLHRGDGYTF.

This clone was counted only a few times. CDR3 region: CAWTGGPYEQYF. The CDR3 DNA reads as TGTGCCTGGACCGGGGGGCCCTACGAGCAGTACTTC. The chain uses TRBV30 and TRBJ2-7, with D perhaps TRBD2 (7 bases). V lost 4 bases to trimming and J lost 2 bases, with 9 bases between them. The germline CDR1 and CDR2 sequences are GTSNPN and SVGIG (reference sequence). This CDR3 region has 12 residues.

This sequence joins TRBV6-5 and TRBJ1-2; the D is unclear. Germline V gene sequence: CDR1 MNHEY, CDR2 SVGAGI. The CDR3 is 13 amino acids. Trimming took 2 bases from V and 4 from J, leaving 8 bases between them. The CDR3: CASSYGSIYGYTF. The CDR3 DNA sequence: TGTGCCAGCAGTTACGGTAGCATCTATGGCTACACCTTC.

V is TRBV2 and J is TRBJ2-1; D is possibly TRBD1 (6 bases). This CDR3 comprises 11 residues. V shed 5 bases and J shed 15 bases, with 14 bases lying between them. From germline, CDR1 is SNHLY and CDR2 FYNNEI. The CDR3 nucleotides are TGTGCCAGCAGTTTCCCAGGGGATCGGTTCTTC. Translation: CASSFPGDRFF.

This chain links TRBV6-5 with TRBJ1-5, with a possible D match to TRBD1 (5 bases). The germline V gene encodes CDR1 MNHEY and CDR2 SVGAGI. The CDR3 contains 15 residues. Trimming took 2 bases from V and 2 from J, leaving 10 bases between them. This CDR3 reads CASSYSGGRNQPQHF. For the CDR3, the DNA is TGTGCCAGCAGTTACAGCGGGGGTCGCAATCAGCCCCAGCATTTT.

The chain carries TRBV5-1 and TRBJ2-3; 8 positions agree with TRBD2. In germline, CDR1 is SGHRS, CDR2 YFSETQ. This CDR3 comprises 15 residues. Trimming at V came to 0 bases and at J to 6 bases, leaving 6 bases not matched to a gene. CDR3 coding DNA: TGCGCCAGCAGCTTGGGGCTTGCGGGGGGCGATACGCAGTATTTT. Amino acid sequence: CASSLGLAGGDTQYF.

This rearrangement joins TRBV6-6 to TRBJ1-1, with D possibly being TRBD1 (5 bases). The V end was cut by 2 bases, the J end by 6 bases, with 10 bases between. CDR3 length: 13 amino acids. Per germline, CDR1 MNHNY and CDR2 SVGAGI (reference sequence). CDR3 nucleotide sequence: TGTGCCAGCAGTTACGAGTTAGGGGCTGAAGCTTTCTTT. Protein: CASSYELGAEAFF.

As DNA, the CDR3 is TGCGCCAGCAGCTCAAATCAAAGGGGGTACGGGGATACTGAAGCTTTCTTT. It codes for CASSSNQRGYGDTEAFF. The chain recombines TRBV5-1 with TRBJ1-1; TRBD1 might be the D (6 bases). The V gene's germline CDR1 is SGHRS and CDR2 YFSETQ. The ends were cut back, 3 bases at V and 5 bases at J, with 23 bases in the middle. This CDR3 comprises 17 residues.

J is TRBJ1-1 and V is TRBV7-9; no clear D. Germline V gene lookup returns CDR1 SEHNR and CDR2 FQNEAQ (reference sequence). The CDR3 extends over 13 amino acids. Trimming left V 5 bases short and J 8 bases short, with 15 bases between. The CDR3 is CASSPPVGGEAFF. In nucleotides, the CDR3 is TGTGCCAGCAGCCCCCCGGTGGGCGGGGAAGCTTTCTTT. Complete variable domain (other parts from reference TRBV7-9 and TRBJ1-1): DTGVSQNPRHKITKRGQNVTFRCDPISEHNRLYWYRQTLGQGPEFLTYFQNEAQLEKSRLLSDRFSAERPKGSFSTLEIQRTEQGDSAMYLCASSPPVGGEAFFGQGTRLTVV.

This clone was recorded only once. V and J are TRBV5-1 and TRBJ1-1; D is possibly TRBD1 (5 bases). Trimming pared 4 bases from V and 0 bases from J, leaving 13 bases between. Germline assignment: CDR1 SGHRS and CDR2 YFSETQ. CDR3 length: 15 amino acids. This CDR3 reads CASSPRAGMNTEAFF. In DNA form, the CDR3 reads TGCGCCAGCAGCCCAAGAGCAGGGATGAACACTGAAGCTTTCTTT.

The gene calls are TRBV7-3 and TRBJ2-3; 10 bases are a match to TRBD1. Germline V gene lookup returns CDR1 SGHTA and CDR2 FQGTGA. The CDR3 is made up of 17 amino acids. Trimming at V came to 4 bases and at J to 4 bases, leaving 11 bases not matched to a gene. The CDR3 sequence is CASSSGGTGVAPDTQYF. In DNA form, the CDR3 reads TGTGCCAGCAGCTCAGGGGGGACAGGGGTGGCCCCAGATACGCAGTATTTT.

V usage is TRBV6-6 and J usage is TRBJ1-6; D gene ambiguous. Trimming removed 0 bases at V and 5 bases at J, with 8 bases between. Germline lookup yields CDR1 MNHNY and CDR2 SVGAGI (reference sequence). The CDR3 is made up of 15 amino acids. CDR3 nucleotide sequence: TGTGCCAGCAGTTACTCGGGCGGGGATAATTCACCCCTCCACTTT. Protein: CASSYSGGDNSPLHF.

The chain has TRBV14 and TRBJ2-6; 7 nucleotides match TRBD1. CDR1 and CDR2 from the germline V gene are SGHDN and FVKESK. J was trimmed by 1 base and V by 8 bases; bases with no gene match: 11. There are 17 residues in the CDR3. The CDR3: CASGGQRRPSGANVLTF. The CDR3 nucleotides read TGTGCCAGCGGGGGACAGAGGCGACCTTCTGGGGCCAACGTCCTGACTTTC.

The chain employs TRBV12-3 or TRBV12-4 and TRBJ2-7, with D possibly being TRBD2 (5 bases). The CDR3 runs 13 residues. V was shortened by 2 bases and J by 5 bases, with 10 bases between the two germline ends. In DNA form, the CDR3 reads TGTGCCAGCAGTTTAACCCCCGGGGACGAGCAGTACTTC. It is translated as CASSLTPGDEQYF.